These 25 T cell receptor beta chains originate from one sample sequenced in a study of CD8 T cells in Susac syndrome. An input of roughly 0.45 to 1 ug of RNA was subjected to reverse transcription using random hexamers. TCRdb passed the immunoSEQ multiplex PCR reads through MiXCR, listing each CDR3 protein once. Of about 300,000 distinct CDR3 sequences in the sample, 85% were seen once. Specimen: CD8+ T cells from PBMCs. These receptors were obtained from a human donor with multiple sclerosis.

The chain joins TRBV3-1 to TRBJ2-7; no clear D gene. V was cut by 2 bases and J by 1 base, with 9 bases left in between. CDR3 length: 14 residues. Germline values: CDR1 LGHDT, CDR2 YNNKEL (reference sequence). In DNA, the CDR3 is TGTGCCAGCAGCCAATATCCTGGATCCTACGAGCAGTACTTC. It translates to CASSQYPGSYEQYF.

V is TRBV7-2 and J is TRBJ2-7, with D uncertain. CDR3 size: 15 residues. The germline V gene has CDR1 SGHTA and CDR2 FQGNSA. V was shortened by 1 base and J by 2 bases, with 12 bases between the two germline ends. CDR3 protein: CASSLGGLLPYEQYF. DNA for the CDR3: TGTGCCAGCAGCTTAGGCGGCCTCTTACCCTACGAGCAGTACTTC.

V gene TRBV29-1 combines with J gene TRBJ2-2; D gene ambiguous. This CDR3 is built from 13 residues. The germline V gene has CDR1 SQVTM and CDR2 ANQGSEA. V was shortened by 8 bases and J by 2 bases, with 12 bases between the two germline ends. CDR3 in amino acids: CSSLDVNTGELFF. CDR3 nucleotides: TGCAGCTCATTGGATGTAAACACCGGGGAGCTGTTTTTT.

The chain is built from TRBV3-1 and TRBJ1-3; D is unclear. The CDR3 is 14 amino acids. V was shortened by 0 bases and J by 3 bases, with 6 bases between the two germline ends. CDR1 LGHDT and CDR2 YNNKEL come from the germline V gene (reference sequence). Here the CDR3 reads CASSQERFGNTIYF. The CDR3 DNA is TGTGCCAGCAGCCAAGAACGGTTTGGAAACACCATATATTTT.

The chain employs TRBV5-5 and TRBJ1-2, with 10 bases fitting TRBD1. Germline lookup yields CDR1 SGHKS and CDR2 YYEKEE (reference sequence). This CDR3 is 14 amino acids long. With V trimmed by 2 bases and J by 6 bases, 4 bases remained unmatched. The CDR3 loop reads CASSFYGQGDGYTF. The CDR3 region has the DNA TGTGCCAGCAGCTTTTACGGACAGGGGGATGGCTACACCTTC.

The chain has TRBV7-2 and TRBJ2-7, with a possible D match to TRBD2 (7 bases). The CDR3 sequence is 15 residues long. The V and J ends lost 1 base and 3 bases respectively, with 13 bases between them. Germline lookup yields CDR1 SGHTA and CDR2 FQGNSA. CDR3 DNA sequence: TGTGCCAGCAGCTTAGAGGGGGGGTTTTTCTACGAGCAGTACTTC. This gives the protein CASSLEGGFFYEQYF. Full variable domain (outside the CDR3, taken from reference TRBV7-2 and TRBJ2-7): GAGVSQSPSNKVTEKGKDVELRCDPISGHTALYWYRQSLGQGLEFLIYFQGNSAPDKSGLPSDRFSAERTGGSVSTLTIQRTQQEDSAVYLCASSLEGGFFYEQYFGPGTRLTVT.

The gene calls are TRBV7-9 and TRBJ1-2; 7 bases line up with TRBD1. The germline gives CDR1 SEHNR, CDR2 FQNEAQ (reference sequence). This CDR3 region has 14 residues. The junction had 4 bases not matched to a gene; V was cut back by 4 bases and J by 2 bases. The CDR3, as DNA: TGTGCCAGCAGCTCAACAGGGGTGAACTATGGCTACACCTTC. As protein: CASSSTGVNYGYTF.

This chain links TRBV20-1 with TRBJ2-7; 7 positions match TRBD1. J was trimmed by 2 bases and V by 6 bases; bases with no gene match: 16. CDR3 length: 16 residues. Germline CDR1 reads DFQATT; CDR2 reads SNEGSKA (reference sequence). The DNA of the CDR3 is TGCAGTGCCTTTTGGGAACCAGGGGGACCCACCTACGAGCAGTACTTC. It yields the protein CSAFWEPGGPTYEQYF.

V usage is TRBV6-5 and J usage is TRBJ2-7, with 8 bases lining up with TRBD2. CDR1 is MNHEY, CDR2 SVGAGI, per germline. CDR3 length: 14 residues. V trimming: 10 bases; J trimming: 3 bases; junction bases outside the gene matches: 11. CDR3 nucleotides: TGTGCCACCTCTGAGCGGGAGACCAGCTACGAGCAGTACTTC. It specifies CATSERETSYEQYF.

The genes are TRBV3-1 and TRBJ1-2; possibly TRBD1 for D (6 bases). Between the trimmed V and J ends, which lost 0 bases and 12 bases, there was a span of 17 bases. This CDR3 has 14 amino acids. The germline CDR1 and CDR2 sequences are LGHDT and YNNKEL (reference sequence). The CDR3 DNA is TGTGCCAGCAGCCAAGATCTTGGGGGCTTTAAAGACACCTTC. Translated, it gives CASSQDLGGFKDTF.

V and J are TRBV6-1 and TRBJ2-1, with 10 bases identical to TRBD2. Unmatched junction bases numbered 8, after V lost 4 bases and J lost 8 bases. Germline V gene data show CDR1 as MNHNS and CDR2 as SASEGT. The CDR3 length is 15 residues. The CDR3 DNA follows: TGTGCCAGCAGTGTGAGTCTAGCGGGAGTGGATGAGCAGTTCTTC. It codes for CASSVSLAGVDEQFF.

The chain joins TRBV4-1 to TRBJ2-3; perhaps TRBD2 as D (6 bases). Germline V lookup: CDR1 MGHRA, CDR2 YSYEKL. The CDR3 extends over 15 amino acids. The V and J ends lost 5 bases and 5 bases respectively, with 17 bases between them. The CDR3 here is CASSARDLLQDTQYF. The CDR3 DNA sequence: TGCGCCAGCAGCGCTCGGGACTTGTTACAAGATACGCAGTATTTT.

CDR3 sequence (DNA): TGTGCCAGCAGTTTACGGGTGGGTGGGGGCTACACCTTC. Residues: CASSLRVGGGYTF. V is TRBV12-3 or TRBV12-4 and J is TRBJ1-2, with D hard to call. Trimming shortened V by 2 bases and J by 8 bases, and 12 bases separated the two germline ends. The CDR3 runs 13 residues.

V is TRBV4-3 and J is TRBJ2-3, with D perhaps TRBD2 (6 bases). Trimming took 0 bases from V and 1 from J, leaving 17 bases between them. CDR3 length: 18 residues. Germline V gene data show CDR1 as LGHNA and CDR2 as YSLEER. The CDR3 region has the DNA TGCGCCAGCAGCCAAGAGGGCATCGCCGGCGGGGGCACAGATACGCAGTATTTT. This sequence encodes CASSQEGIAGGGTDTQYF.

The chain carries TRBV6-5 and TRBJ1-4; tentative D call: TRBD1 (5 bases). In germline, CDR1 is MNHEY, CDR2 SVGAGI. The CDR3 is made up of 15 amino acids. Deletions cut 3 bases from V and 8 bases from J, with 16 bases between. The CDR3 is CASSYFDGAGEKLFF. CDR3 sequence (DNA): TGTGCCAGCAGTTATTTCGACGGGGCTGGCGAAAAACTGTTTTTT.

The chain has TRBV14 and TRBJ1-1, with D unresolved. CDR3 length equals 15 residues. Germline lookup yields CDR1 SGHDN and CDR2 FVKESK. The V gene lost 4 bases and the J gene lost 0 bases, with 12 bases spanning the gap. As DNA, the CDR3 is TGTGCCAGCAGCCCCCGGACGGCTATGAACACTGAAGCTTTCTTT. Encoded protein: CASSPRTAMNTEAFF. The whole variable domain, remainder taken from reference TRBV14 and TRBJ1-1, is EAGVTQFPSHSVIEKGQTVTLRCDPISGHDNLYWYRRVMGKEIKFLLHFVKESKQDESGMPNNRFLAERTGGTYSTLKVQPAELEDSGVYFCASSPRTAMNTEAFFGQGTRLTVV.

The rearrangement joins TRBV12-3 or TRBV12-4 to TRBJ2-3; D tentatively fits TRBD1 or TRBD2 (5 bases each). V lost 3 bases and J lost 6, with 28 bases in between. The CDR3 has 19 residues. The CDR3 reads CASSLSGNPLQEESDTQYF. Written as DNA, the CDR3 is TGTGCCAGCAGTTTGAGCGGTAACCCCTTACAGGAGGAGAGCGATACGCAGTATTTT.

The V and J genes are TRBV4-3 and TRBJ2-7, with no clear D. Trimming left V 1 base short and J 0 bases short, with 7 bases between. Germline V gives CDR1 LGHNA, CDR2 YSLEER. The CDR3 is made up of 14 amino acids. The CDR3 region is CASSQVAASYEQYF. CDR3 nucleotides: TGCGCCAGCAGCCAAGTTGCGGCCTCCTACGAGCAGTACTTC.

As DNA, the CDR3 is TGTGCCAGCAGTCTCGTGGCGGCGGCCAACTATGGCTACACCTTC. Translation gives CASSLVAAANYGYTF. The chain links TRBV28 to TRBJ1-2; D not resolved. The CDR3 has 15 amino acids. Germline loops: CDR1 MDHEN, CDR2 SYDVKM. V gave up 5 bases and J gave up 2 bases, with 15 bases separating them.

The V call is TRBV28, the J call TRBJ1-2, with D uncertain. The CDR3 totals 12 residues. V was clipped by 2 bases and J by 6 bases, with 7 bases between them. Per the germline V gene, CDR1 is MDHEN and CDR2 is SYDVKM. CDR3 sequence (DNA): TGTGCCAGCAGTTTAGGGCGGAATGGCTACACCTTC. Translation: CASSLGRNGYTF.

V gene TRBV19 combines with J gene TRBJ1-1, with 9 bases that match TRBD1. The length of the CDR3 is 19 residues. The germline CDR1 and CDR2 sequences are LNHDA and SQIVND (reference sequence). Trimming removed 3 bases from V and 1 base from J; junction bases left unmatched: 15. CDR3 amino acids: CASSILRGRTGVTNTEAFF. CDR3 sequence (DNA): TGTGCCAGTAGTATTTTACGCGGGAGGACAGGGGTCACGAACACTGAAGCTTTCTTT.

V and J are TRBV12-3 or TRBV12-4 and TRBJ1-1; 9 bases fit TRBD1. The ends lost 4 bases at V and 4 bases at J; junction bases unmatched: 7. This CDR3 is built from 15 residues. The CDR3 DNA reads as TGTGCCAGCAGTTCCACCGGGACAGGGTCCACTGAAGCTTTCTTT. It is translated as CASSSTGTGSTEAFF.

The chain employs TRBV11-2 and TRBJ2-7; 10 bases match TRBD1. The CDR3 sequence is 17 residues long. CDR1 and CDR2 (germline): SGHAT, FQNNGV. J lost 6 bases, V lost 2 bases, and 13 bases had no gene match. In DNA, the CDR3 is TGTGCCAGCAGCTTATGGGAAAGCCGGGACAGGGGAGGCGAGCAGTACTTC. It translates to CASSLWESRDRGGEQYF.

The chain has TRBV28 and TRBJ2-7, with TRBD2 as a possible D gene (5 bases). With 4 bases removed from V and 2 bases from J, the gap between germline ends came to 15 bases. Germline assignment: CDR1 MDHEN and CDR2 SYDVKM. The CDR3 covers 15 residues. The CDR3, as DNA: TGTGCCAGCAGTTCCCTCTTAAGGGAGACCTACGAGCAGTACTTC. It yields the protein CASSSLLRETYEQYF.

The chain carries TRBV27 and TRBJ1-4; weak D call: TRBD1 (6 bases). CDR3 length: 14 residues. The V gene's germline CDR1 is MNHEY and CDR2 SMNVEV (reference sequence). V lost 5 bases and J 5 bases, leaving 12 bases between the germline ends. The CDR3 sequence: CASSTGQRNEKLFF. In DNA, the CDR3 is TGTGCCAGCAGTACAGGACAGAGAAATGAAAAACTGTTTTTT.